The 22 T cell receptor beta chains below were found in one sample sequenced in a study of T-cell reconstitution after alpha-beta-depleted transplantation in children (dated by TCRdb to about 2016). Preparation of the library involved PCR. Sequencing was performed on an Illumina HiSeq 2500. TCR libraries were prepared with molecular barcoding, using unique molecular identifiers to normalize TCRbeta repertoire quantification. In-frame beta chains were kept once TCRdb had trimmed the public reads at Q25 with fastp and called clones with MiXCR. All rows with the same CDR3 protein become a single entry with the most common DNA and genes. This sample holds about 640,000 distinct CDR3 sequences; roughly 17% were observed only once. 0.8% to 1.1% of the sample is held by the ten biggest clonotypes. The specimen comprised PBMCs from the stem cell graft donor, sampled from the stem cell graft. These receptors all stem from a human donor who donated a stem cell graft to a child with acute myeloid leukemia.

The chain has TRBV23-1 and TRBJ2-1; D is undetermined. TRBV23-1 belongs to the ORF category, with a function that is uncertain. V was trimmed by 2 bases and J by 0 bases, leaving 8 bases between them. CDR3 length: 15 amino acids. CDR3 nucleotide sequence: TGCGCCAGCAGTCAACGGGCTAGCTCCTACAATGAGCAGTTCTTC. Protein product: CASSQRASSYNEQFF.

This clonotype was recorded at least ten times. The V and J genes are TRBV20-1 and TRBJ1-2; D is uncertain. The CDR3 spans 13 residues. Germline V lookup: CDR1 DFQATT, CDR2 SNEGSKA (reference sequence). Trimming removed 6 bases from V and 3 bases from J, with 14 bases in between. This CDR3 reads CSASGVRDYGYTF. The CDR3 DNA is TGCAGTGCCAGCGGGGTGAGGGACTATGGCTACACCTTC.

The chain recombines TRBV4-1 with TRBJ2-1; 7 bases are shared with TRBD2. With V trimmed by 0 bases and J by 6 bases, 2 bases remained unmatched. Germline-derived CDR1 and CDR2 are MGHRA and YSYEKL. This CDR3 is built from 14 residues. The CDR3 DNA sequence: TGCGCCAGCAGCCAAGATCGGGGGGTCAATGAGCAGTTCTTC. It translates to CASSQDRGVNEQFF.

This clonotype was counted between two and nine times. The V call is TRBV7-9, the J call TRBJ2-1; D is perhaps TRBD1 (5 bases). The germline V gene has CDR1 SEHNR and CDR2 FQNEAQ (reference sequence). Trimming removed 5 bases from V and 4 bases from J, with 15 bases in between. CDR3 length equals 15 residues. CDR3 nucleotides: TGTGCCAGCAGCCCAGGTGGGGCAGAATACAATGAGCAGTTCTTC. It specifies CASSPGGAEYNEQFF.

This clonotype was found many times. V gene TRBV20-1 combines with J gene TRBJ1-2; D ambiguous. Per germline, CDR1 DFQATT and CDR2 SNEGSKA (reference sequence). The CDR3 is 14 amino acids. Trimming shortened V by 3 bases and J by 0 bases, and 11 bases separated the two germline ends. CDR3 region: CSASSGGSNYGYTF. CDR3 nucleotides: TGCAGTGCTAGCTCCGGCGGTTCTAACTATGGCTACACCTTC.

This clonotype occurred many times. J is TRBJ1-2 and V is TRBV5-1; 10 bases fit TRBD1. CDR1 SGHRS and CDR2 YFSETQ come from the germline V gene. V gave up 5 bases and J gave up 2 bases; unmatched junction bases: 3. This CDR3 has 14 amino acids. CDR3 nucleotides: TGCGCCAGCAGTCCGGACAGGGGGAACTATGGCTACACCTTC. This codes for CASSPDRGNYGYTF. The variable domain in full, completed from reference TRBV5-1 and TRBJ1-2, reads KAGVTQTPRYLIKTRGQQVTLSCSPISGHRSVSWYQQTPGQGLQFLFEYFSETQRNKGNFPGRFSGRQFSNSRSEMNVSTLELGDSALYLCASSPDRGNYGYTFGSGTRLTVV.

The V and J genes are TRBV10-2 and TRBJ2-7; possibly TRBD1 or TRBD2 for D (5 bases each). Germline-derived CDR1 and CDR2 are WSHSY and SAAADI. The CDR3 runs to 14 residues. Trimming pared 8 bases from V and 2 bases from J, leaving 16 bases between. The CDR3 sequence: CASRGSTSTYEQYF. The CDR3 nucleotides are TGCGCCAGCCGGGGCTCAACTTCTACCTACGAGCAGTACTTC.

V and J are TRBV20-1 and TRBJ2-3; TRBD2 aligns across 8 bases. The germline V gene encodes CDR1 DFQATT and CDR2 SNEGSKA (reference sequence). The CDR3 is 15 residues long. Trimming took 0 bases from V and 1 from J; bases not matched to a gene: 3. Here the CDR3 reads CSARDIGGGTDTQYF. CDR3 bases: TGCAGTGCTAGAGATATCGGGGGGGGCACAGATACGCAGTATTTT.

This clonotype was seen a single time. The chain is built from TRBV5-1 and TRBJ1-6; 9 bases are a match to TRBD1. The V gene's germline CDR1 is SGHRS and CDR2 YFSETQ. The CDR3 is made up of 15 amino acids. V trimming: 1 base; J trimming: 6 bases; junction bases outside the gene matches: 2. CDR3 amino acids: CASSLQTGGNSPLHF. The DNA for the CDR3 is TGCGCCAGCAGCTTGCAGACAGGGGGTAATTCACCCCTCCACTTT.

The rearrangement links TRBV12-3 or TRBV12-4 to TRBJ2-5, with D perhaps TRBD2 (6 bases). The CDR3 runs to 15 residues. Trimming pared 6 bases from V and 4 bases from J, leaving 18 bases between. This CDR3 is CASSPSGWRVETQYF. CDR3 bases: TGTGCCAGCAGCCCTAGTGGTTGGAGGGTAGAGACCCAGTACTTC.

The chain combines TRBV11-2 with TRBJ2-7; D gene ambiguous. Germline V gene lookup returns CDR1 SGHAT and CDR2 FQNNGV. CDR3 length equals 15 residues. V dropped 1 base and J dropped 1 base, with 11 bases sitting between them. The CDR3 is CASSLGLPGSYEQYV. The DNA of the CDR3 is TGTGCCAGCAGCTTAGGTCTACCAGGTTCCTACGAGCAGTACGTC.

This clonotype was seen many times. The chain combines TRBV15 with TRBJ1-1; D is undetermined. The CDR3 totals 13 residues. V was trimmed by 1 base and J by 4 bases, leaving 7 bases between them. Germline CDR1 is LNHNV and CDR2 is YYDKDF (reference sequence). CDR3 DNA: TGTGCCACCAGCAGAGCAGGCGGCACTGAAGCTTTCTTT. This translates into CATSRAGGTEAFF.

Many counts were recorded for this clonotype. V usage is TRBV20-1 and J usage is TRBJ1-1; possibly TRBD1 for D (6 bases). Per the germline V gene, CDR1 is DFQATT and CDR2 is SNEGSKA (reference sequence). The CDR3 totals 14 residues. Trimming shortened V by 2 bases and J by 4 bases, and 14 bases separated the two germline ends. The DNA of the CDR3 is TGCAGTGCTAGATTGGGGGGAGGGGGCACTGAAGCTTTCTTT. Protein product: CSARLGGGGTEAFF.

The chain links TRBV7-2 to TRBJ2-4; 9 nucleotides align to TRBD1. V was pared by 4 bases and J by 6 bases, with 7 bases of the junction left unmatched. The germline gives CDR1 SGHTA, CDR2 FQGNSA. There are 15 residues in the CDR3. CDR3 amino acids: CASSSRTGEANIQYF. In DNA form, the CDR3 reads TGTGCCAGCAGCTCCAGGACAGGGGAAGCAAACATTCAGTACTTC.

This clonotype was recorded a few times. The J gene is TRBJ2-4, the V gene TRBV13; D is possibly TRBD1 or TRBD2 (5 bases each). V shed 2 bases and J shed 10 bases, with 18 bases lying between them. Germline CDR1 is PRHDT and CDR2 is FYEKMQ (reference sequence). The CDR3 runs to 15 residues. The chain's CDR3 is CASSLRSGPVPIQYF. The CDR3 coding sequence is TGTGCCAGCAGCTTAAGGTCGGGACCAGTACCTATTCAGTACTTC. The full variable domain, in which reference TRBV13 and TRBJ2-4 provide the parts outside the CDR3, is AAGVIQSPRHLIKEKRETATLKCYPIPRHDTVYWYQQGPGQDPQFLISFYEKMQSDKGSIPDRFSAQQFSDYHSELNMSSLELGDSALYFCASSLRSGPVPIQYFGAGTRLSVL.

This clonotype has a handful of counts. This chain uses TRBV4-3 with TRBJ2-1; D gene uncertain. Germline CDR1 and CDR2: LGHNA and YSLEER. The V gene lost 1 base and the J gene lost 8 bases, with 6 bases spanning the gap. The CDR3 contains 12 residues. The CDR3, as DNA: TGCGCCAGCAGCCAAGGAACCGATGAGCAGTTCTTC. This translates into CASSQGTDEQFF.

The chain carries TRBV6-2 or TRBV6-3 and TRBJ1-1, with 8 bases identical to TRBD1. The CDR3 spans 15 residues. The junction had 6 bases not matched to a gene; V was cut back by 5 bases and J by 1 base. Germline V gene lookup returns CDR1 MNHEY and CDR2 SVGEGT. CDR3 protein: CASSRQGIRNTEAFF. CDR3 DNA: TGTGCCAGCAGTCGACAGGGGATAAGGAACACTGAAGCTTTCTTT.

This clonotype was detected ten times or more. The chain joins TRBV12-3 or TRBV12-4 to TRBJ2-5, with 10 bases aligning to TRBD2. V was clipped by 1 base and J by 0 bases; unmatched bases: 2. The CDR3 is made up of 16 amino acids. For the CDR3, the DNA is TGTGCCAGCAGTTTAGGCCTAGCGGGGGACCAAGAGACCCAGTACTTC. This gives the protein CASSLGLAGDQETQYF.

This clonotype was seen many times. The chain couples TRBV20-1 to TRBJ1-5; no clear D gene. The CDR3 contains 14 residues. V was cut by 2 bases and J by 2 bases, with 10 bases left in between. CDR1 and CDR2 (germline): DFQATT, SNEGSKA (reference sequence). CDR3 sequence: CSARSPDGNQPQHF. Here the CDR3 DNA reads TGCAGTGCTAGATCCCCGGACGGCAATCAGCCCCAGCATTTT.

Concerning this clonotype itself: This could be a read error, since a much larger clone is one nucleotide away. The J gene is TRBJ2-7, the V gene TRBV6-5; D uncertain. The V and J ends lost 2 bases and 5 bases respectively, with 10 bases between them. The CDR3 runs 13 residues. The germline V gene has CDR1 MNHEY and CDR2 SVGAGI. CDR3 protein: CASSYVRADEQYF. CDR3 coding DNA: TGTGCCAGCAGTTACGTCCGGGCGGACGAGCAGTACTTC.

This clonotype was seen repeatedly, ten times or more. This CDR3 is CASSQPSGTGELFF. The DNA for the CDR3 is TGCGCCAGCAGCCAGCCCAGTGGCACCGGGGAGCTGTTTTTT. The chain has TRBV4-3 and TRBJ2-2; D not certain. This CDR3 has 14 amino acids. V lost 3 bases, J lost 4 bases, and 9 bases lay in between. Germline values: CDR1 LGHNA, CDR2 YSLEER.

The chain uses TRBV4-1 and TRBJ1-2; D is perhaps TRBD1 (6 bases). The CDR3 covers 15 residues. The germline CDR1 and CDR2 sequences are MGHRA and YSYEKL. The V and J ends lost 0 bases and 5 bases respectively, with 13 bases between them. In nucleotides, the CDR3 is TGCGCCAGCAGCCAAGAAAGGGCTGGACAGTATGGCTACACCTTC. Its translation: CASSQERAGQYGYTF.